These 20 T cell receptor beta chains share one sample of origin, sequenced in a study of cytomegalovirus exposure and HLA in healthy donors. Primers: 60 Vbeta forward and 13 Jbeta reverse. Data came from immunoSEQ multiplex PCR; TCRdb stores just in-frame clones and leaves some out. The sample consists of some 150,000 clones, 77% of them appearing once. The sequencing sample was made of PBMCs. The origin of the receptors is a female donor in good health and CMV-seronegative.

The chain links TRBV11-2 to TRBJ1-4, with D uncertain. Germline CDR1 and CDR2: SGHAT and FQNNGV. Trimming shortened V by 3 bases and J by 9 bases, and 11 bases separated the two germline ends. This CDR3 has 13 residues. CDR3 protein: CASSFSGSQKLFF. The CDR3 region has the DNA TGTGCCAGCAGCTTTTCGGGGTCCCAAAAACTGTTTTTT.

This chain connects TRBV11-2 to TRBJ2-5, with 9 bases aligning to TRBD1. CDR3 length equals 15 residues. CDR1 is SGHAT, CDR2 FQNNGV, per germline. J lost 2 bases, V lost 0 bases, and 1 base had no gene match. For the CDR3, the DNA is TGTGCCAGCAGCTTAGAAGGGACAGGGCAAGAGACCCAGTACTTC. Translation: CASSLEGTGQETQYF.

This clone was seen more than once but under ten times. The V call is TRBV25-1, the J call TRBJ1-2; D remains unclear. This CDR3 spans 13 amino acids. Deletions cut 3 bases from V and 2 bases from J, with 7 bases between. The germline CDR1 and CDR2 sequences are MGHDK and SYGVNS. The CDR3 region has the DNA TGTGCCAGCAGTGATCAGTCAAACTATGGCTACACCTTC. Translated, it gives CASSDQSNYGYTF.

This sequence joins TRBV5-1 and TRBJ2-5; TRBD2 agrees at 7 bases. V shed 3 bases and J 4 bases; nucleotides not matched to a gene: 9. The CDR3 spans 15 residues. The germline V gene encodes CDR1 SGHRS and CDR2 YFSETQ. CDR3 amino acids: CASSYSGTTVETQYF. CDR3 coding DNA: TGCGCCAGCAGCTACTCCGGGACTACCGTAGAGACCCAGTACTTC. The full variable domain, with the rest looked up from reference TRBV5-1 and TRBJ2-5, is KAGVTQTPRYLIKTRGQQVTLSCSPISGHRSVSWYQQTPGQGLQFLFEYFSETQRNKGNFPGRFSGRQFSNSRSEMNVSTLELGDSALYLCASSYSGTTVETQYFGPGTRLLVL.

V and J are TRBV19 and TRBJ2-3; 7 nucleotides match TRBD1. V was clipped by 9 bases and J by 2 bases; unmatched bases: 11. CDR1 is LNHDA, CDR2 SQIVND, per germline (reference sequence). The CDR3 has 15 residues. The CDR3: CASSSGQRFTDTQYF. CDR3 in DNA: TGTGCCAGCTCCTCGGGACAGAGATTCACAGATACGCAGTATTTT.

This clone has just one count. The V and J genes are TRBV10-2 and TRBJ1-2; perhaps TRBD1 as D (6 bases). Trimming removed 0 bases from V and 4 bases from J, with 15 bases in between. The germline gives CDR1 WSHSY, CDR2 SAAADI. CDR3 length: 16 amino acids. CDR3 region: CASSESMQGPPYGYTF. In DNA form, the CDR3 reads TGCGCCAGCAGTGAGTCGATGCAGGGGCCTCCCTATGGCTACACCTTC.

The chain recombines TRBV28 with TRBJ1-5; 9 bases map to TRBD1. The germline CDR1 and CDR2 sequences are MDHEN and SYDVKM. The V gene end was trimmed by 2 bases and the J gene end by 4 bases; junction bases not matched to a gene: 3. There are 15 residues in the CDR3. This CDR3 reads CASSLRQGGNQPQHF. The DNA of the CDR3 is TGTGCCAGCAGTTTACGACAGGGGGGAAATCAGCCCCAGCATTTT.

V and J are TRBV27 and TRBJ1-3; TRBD1 aligns across 7 bases. In germline, CDR1 is MNHEY, CDR2 SMNVEV (reference sequence). This CDR3 spans 18 amino acids. V shed 2 bases, J shed 0 bases, and the junction held 10 bases outside the gene matches. CDR3 in amino acids: CASSLPLGQASSGNTIYF. Written as DNA, the CDR3 is TGTGCCAGCAGTTTACCCCTCGGACAGGCGAGCTCTGGAAACACCATATATTTT.

The chain is built from TRBV19 and TRBJ1-1, with D perhaps matching TRBD1 (6 bases). Trimming pared 4 bases from V and 0 bases from J, leaving 15 bases between. CDR1 and CDR2 (germline): LNHDA, SQIVND (reference sequence). This CDR3 region has 16 residues. In nucleotides, the CDR3 is TGTGCCAGTAGTACCTTGCCAGGGGTTTTGAACACTGAAGCTTTCTTT. Protein product: CASSTLPGVLNTEAFF.

V usage is TRBV5-5 and J usage is TRBJ2-6; 7 nucleotides match TRBD1. The J segment lost 0 bases and the V segment lost 1 base, leaving 7 bases of the junction unmatched. The germline V gene has CDR1 SGHKS and CDR2 YYEKEE (reference sequence). The length of the CDR3 is 18 residues. The CDR3 DNA reads TGTGCCAGCAGCTTGAGGGACAGTGAAATCTCTGGGGCCAACGTCCTGACTTTC. Its protein product is CASSLRDSEISGANVLTF.

The V call is TRBV6-1, the J call TRBJ2-7, with TRBD1 matching 7 bases. Germline CDR1 and CDR2: MNHNS and SASEGT. The junction had 7 bases not matched to a gene; V was cut back by 5 bases and J by 3 bases. The CDR3 is 14 amino acids. CDR3 sequence (DNA): TGTGCCAGCAGTAACCGGGACAGAGTCTACGAGCAGTACTTC. Its protein product is CASSNRDRVYEQYF.

In this sample, this clone turned up a few times. The chain joins TRBV7-9 to TRBJ1-1; D remains ambiguous. This CDR3 has 16 residues. Between the trimmed V and J ends, which lost 0 bases and 5 bases, there was a span of 16 bases. Germline V gene sequence: CDR1 SEHNR, CDR2 FQNEAQ (reference sequence). CDR3 in DNA: TGTGCCAGCAGCTTAGCGGCTGGGCTCTCTGGGACTGAAGCTTTCTTT. It encodes CASSLAAGLSGTEAFF.

The V and J genes are TRBV19 and TRBJ1-2; no reliable D call. V lost 5 bases and J 0 bases, leaving 10 bases between the germline ends. This CDR3 region has 14 residues. CDR1 LNHDA and CDR2 SQIVND come from the germline V gene (reference sequence). CDR3 residues: CASSAVTANYGYTF. CDR3 sequence (DNA): TGTGCCAGTAGTGCAGTCACAGCTAACTATGGCTACACCTTC.

This chain connects TRBV9 to TRBJ2-3; 9 positions agree with TRBD2. Germline V CDR1 and CDR2: SGDLS, YYNGEE. V lost 6 bases to trimming and J lost 9 bases; unmatched junction nucleotides: 14. The CDR3 runs 15 residues. Written as DNA, the CDR3 is TGTGCCAGCACCCCCCTGCGGGAGGGCCCCTCAACGCAGTATTTT. It is translated as CASTPLREGPSTQYF.

The chain uses TRBV27 and TRBJ2-7; no reliable D call. This CDR3 has 15 amino acids. Trimming took 2 bases from V and 2 from J, leaving 13 bases between them. The germline V gene has CDR1 MNHEY and CDR2 SMNVEV (reference sequence). The DNA for the CDR3 is TGTGCCAGCAGTTTAGGTCGCACCTCAGCCTACGAGCAGTACTTC. This sequence encodes CASSLGRTSAYEQYF.

The chain recombines TRBV18 with TRBJ2-5; the D gene is possibly TRBD1 (5 bases). This CDR3 has 14 amino acids. Germline assignment: CDR1 KGHSH and CDR2 LQKENI. The V gene lost 3 bases and the J gene lost 2 bases, with 10 bases spanning the gap. Written as DNA, the CDR3 is TGTGCCAGCTCACCCCGGCCAGGGCAAGAGACCCAGTACTTC. Residues: CASSPRPGQETQYF.

This chain joins TRBV5-1 and TRBJ2-2, with 8 nucleotides matching TRBD1. V gave up 6 bases and J gave up 3 bases; unmatched junction bases: 7. The CDR3 runs to 15 residues. CDR1 and CDR2 from the germline V gene are SGHRS and YFSETQ. The CDR3 here is CASTQTTGDTGELFF. The CDR3, as DNA: TGCGCCAGCACCCAAACGACAGGGGACACCGGGGAGCTGTTTTTT.

This chain links TRBV9 with TRBJ2-6; D is unresolved. This CDR3 comprises 13 residues. V lost 3 bases and J 3 bases, leaving 4 bases between the germline ends. Germline V gene sequence: CDR1 SGDLS, CDR2 YYNGEE. CDR3 nucleotide sequence: TGTGCCAGCAGCGGAGGTGGGGCCAACGTCCTGACTTTC. It encodes CASSGGGANVLTF.

The CDR3 reads CASSLVPPGGGNGEKLFF. DNA of the CDR3: TGTGCCAGCAGCTTAGTACCGCCAGGCGGGGGGAACGGTGAAAAACTGTTTTTT. The V gene is TRBV7-6, the J gene TRBJ1-4, with D perhaps TRBD1 (5 bases). Trimming shortened V by 1 base and J by 7 bases, and 22 bases separated the two germline ends. The V gene's germline CDR1 is SGHVS and CDR2 FNYEAQ. The length of the CDR3 is 18 residues.

The CDR3 nucleotides read TGTGCCAGCAGGCTAATCGGGGAGACCCAGTACTTC. It specifies CASRLIGETQYF. The chain couples TRBV6-1 to TRBJ2-5; D gene uncertain. The CDR3 sequence is 12 residues long. Germline values: CDR1 MNHNS, CDR2 SASEGT. The V and J ends lost 6 bases and 5 bases respectively, with 10 bases between them.